This T cell receptor (beta chain) is from a study of control samples from healthy donors and cancer patients. Profiling relied on immunoSEQ multiplex PCR, and the TCRdb table lists in-frame clones only, not all of them. The sample includes fewer than 130,000 clones, over 75% seen only once; the top ten take 3.7%. The CDR3 runs 15 residues. Germline CDR1 and CDR2: SGHTS and YDEGEE. With 1 base removed from V and 0 bases from J, the gap between germline ends came to 8 bases. The chain employs TRBV5-8 and TRBJ2-1; no firm D call. The sequenced sample consisted of PBMCs. This TCR came from a woman aged 55-70 years with lung cancer. The CDR3 bases are TGTGCCAGCAGCTTGCCCGGAAACTCCTACAATGAGCAGTTCTTC. It yields the protein CASSLPGNSYNEQFF.